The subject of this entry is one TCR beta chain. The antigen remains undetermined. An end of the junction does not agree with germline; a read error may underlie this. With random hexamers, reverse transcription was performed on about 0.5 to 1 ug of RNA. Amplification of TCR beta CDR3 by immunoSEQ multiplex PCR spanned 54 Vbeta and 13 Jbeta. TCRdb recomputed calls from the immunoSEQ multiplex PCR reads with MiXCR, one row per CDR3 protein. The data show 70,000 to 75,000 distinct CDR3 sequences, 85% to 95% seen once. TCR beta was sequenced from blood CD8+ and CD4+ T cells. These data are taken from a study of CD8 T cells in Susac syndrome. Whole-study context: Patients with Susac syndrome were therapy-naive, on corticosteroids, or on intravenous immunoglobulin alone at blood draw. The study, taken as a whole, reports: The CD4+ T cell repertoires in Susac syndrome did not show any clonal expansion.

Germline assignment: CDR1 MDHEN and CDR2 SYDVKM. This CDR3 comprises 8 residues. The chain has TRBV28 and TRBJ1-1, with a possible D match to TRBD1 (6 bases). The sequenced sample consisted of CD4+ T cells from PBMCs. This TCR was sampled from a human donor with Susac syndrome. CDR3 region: CADQSGAF. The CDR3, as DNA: TGTGCCGACCAGTCGGGGGCCTTT.